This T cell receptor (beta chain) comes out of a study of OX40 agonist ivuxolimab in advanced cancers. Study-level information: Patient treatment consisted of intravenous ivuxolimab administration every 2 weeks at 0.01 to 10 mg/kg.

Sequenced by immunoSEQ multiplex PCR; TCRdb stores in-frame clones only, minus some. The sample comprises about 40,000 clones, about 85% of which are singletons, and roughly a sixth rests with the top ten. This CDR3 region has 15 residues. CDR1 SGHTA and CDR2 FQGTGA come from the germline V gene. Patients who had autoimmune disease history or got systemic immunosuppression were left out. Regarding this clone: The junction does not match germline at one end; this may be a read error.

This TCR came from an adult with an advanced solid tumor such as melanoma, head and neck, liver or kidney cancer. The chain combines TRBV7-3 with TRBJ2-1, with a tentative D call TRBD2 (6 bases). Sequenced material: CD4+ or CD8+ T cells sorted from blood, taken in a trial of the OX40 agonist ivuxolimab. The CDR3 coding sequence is TGTGCCAGCAGCCTAACGGGACTCTCCTACAATGAGCAGTTCTTC. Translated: CASSLTGLSYNEQFF.